This T cell receptor beta chain was retrieved from a study of technical replicates of blood from a handful of donors. The CDR3 is 13 amino acids. Per the germline V gene, CDR1 is SGHDT and CDR2 is YYEEEE. V was trimmed by 4 bases and J by 3 bases, leaving 11 bases between them. Clones were sequenced by immunoSEQ multiplex PCR, and TCRdb holds only the in-frame ones, with some missing. The sample shows some 74,000 clones, nearly 98% of them seen only once. This clone came up once. This chain joins TRBV5-6 and TRBJ2-7, with TRBD2 as a possible D gene (6 bases). This clonotype was sampled from a human donor in good health. Sequenced material: T cells isolated from PBMCs. DNA of the CDR3: TGTGCCAGCAGCCAGACTAGTTACTACGAGCAGTACTTC. Translated, it gives CASSQTSYYEQYF.